This T cell receptor (beta chain) was documented in a study of T cells in tuberculosis. Study-wide context: T cells were selected with CD1B tetramers loaded with glucose monomycolate. IGRA-negative adolescents, IGRA-positive adolescents with latent tuberculosis and adults with active tuberculosis formed this South African cohort. The study, taken as a whole, reports: Active tuberculosis patients had shorter CDR3-alpha; the beta difference was nonsignificant.

Concerning this clone: Its target is unknown.

Adolescents were screened for latent TB by skin test and IGRA. This table comes from immunoSEQ multiplex PCR, and its TCRdb copy is limited to in-frame clones, with some not included. Counted here are about 43,000 clones, roughly 94% occurring once; the ten biggest clones make up less than 2%. The length of the CDR3 is 13 residues. CDR1 and CDR2 (germline): SNHLY, FYNNEI. V dropped 5 bases and J dropped 7 bases, with 12 bases sitting between them. Specimen: PBMCs. The chain has TRBV2 and TRBJ1-5; no clear D gene. The TCR comes from a donor aged 10 to 29 with latent tuberculosis or without tuberculosis infection. Some clones in this sample may be carry-over from other donors' samples. The CDR3 sequence is CASSPEGGQPQHF. The CDR3 DNA reads as TGTGCCAGCAGTCCCGAGGGAGGCCAGCCCCAGCATTTT.